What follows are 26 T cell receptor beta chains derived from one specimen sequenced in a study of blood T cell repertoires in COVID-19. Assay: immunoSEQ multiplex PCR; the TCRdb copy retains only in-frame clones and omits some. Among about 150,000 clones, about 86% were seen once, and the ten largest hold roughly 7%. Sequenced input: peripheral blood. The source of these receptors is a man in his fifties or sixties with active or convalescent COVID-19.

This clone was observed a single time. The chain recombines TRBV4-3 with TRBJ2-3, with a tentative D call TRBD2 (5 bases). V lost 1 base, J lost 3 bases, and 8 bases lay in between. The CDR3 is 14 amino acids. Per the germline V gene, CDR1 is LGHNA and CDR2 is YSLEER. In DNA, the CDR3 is TGCGCCAGCAGCCAAGGCTGGACTACAGATACGCAGTATTTT. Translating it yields CASSQGWTTDTQYF.

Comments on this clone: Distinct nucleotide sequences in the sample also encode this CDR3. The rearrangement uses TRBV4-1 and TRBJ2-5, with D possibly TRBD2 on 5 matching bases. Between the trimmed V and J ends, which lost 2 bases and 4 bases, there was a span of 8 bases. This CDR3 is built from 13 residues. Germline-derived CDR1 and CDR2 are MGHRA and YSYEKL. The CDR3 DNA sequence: TGCGCCAGCAGCCAATTTGGAGGAGAGACCCAGTACTTC. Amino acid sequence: CASSQFGGETQYF.

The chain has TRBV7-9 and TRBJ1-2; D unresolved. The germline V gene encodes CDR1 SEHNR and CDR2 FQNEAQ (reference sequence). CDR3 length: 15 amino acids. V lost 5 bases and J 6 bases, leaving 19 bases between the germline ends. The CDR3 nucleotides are TGTGCCAGCAGCCCCCGAGAGGTCCGCGGGAATGGCTACACCTTC. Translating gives CASSPREVRGNGYTF.

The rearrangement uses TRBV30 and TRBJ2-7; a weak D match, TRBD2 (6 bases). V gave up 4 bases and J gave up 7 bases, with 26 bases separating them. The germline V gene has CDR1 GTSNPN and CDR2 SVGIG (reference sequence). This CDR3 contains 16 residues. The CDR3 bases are TGTGCCTGGACCGTAAAAACGCTGGCGGGAACGGGAGAGCAGTACTTC. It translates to CAWTVKTLAGTGEQYF.

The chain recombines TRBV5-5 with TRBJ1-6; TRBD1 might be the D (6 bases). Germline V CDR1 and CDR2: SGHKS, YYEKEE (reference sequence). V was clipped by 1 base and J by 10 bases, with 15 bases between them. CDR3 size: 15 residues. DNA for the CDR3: TGTGCCAGCAGCTTGTCTGGGGGCGCAGGATCACCCCTCCACTTT. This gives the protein CASSLSGGAGSPLHF.

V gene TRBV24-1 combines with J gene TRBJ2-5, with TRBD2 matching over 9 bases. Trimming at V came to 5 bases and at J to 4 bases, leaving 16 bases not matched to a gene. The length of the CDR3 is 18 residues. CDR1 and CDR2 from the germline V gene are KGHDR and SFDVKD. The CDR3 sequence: CATSAHSAGGGMVETQYF. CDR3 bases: TGTGCCACCAGTGCCCACTCAGCGGGAGGTGGGATGGTAGAGACCCAGTACTTC.

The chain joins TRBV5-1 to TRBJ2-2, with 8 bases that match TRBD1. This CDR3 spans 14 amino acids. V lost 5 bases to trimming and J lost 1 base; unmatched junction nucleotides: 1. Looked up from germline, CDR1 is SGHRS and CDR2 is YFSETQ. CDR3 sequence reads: CASSGTGNTGELFF. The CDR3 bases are TGCGCCAGCAGTGGGACAGGGAACACCGGGGAGCTGTTTTTT.

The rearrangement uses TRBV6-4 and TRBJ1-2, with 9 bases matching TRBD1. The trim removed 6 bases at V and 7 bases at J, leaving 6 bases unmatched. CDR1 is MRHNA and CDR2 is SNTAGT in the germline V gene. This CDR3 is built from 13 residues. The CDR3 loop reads CASSATGGSGYTF. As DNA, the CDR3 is TGTGCCAGCAGCGCCACAGGGGGCAGTGGCTACACCTTC.

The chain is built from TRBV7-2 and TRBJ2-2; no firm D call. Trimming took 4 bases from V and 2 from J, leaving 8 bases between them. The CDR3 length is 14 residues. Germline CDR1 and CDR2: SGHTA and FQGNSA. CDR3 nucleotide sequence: TGTGCCAGCAGCTCGCACAAAAACACCGGGGAGCTGTTTTTT. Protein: CASSSHKNTGELFF.

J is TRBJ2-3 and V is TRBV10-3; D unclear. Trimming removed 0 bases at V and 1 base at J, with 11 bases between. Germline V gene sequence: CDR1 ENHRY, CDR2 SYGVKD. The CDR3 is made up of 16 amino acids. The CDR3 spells CAISESERVGTDTQYF. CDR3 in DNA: TGTGCCATCAGTGAGTCGGAGCGAGTCGGCACAGATACGCAGTATTTT.

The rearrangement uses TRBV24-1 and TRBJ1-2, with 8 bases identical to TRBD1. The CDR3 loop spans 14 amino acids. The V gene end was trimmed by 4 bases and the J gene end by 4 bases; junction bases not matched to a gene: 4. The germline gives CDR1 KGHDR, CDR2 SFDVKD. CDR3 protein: CATSDRQGIYGYTF. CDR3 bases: TGTGCCACCAGTGACCGACAGGGGATCTATGGCTACACCTTC.

This CDR3 reads CASSPPMGQGDEQYF. CDR3 nucleotide sequence: TGTGCCAGTAGTCCTCCAATGGGACAGGGGGACGAGCAGTACTTC. J is TRBJ2-7 and V is TRBV19, with 11 bases identical to TRBD1. After removal of 5 bases from V and 5 bases from J, the junction contained 8 bases not matched to a gene. The germline gives CDR1 LNHDA, CDR2 SQIVND (reference sequence). The CDR3 loop spans 15 amino acids.

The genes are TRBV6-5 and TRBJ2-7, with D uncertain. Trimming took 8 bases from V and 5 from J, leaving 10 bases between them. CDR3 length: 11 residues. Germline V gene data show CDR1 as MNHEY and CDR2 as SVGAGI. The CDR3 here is CASSRQDEQYF. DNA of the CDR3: TGTGCCAGCTCAAGGCAGGACGAGCAGTACTTC.

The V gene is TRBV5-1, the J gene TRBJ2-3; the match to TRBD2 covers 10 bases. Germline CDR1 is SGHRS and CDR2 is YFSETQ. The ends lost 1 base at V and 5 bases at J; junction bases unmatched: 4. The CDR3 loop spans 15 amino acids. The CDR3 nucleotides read TGCGCCAGCAGCTTGACAGCGGGAGGGCTAGATACGCAGTATTTT. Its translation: CASSLTAGGLDTQYF.

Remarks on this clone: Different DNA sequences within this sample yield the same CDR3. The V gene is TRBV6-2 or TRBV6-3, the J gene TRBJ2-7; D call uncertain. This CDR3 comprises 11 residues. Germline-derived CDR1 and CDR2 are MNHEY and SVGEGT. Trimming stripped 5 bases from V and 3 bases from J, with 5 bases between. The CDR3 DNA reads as TGTGCCAGCAGTGGCGGCTACGAGCAGTACTTC. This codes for CASSGGYEQYF.

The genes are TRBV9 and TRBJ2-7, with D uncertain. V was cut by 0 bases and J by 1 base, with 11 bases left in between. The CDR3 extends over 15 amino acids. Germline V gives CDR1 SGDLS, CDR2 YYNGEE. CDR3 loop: CASSVGASVSYEQYF. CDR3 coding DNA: TGTGCCAGCAGCGTAGGAGCGTCAGTTTCCTACGAGCAGTACTTC.

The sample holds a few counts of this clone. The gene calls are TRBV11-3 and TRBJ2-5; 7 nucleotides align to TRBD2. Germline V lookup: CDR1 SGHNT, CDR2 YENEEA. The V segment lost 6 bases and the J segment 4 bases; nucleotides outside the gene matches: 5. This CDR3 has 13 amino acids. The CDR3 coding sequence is TGTGCCAGCAGAAATCCGGGGGGAGAGACCCAGTACTTC. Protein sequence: CASRNPGGETQYF.

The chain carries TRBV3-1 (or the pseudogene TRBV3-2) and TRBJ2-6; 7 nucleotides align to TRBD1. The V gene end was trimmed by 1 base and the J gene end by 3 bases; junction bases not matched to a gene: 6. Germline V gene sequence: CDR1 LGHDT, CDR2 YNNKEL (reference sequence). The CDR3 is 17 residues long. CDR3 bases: TGTGCCAGCAGCCAAGGTAAAGGGGGCTTTGGGGCCAACGTCCTGACTTTC. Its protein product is CASSQGKGGFGANVLTF.

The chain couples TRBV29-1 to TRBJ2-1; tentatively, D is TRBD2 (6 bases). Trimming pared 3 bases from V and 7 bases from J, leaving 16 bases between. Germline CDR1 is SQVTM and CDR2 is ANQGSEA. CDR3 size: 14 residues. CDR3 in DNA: TGCAGCGTTGATTGGGGGGTCCGGTCGAATGAGCAGTTCTTC. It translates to CSVDWGVRSNEQFF.

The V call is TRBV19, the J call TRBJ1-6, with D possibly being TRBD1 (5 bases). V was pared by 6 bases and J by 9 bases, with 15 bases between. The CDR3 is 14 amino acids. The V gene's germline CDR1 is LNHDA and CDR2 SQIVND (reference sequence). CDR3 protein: CASSLQAWGSPLHF. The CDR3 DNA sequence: TGTGCCAGTAGCCTACAGGCGTGGGGTTCACCCCTCCACTTT.

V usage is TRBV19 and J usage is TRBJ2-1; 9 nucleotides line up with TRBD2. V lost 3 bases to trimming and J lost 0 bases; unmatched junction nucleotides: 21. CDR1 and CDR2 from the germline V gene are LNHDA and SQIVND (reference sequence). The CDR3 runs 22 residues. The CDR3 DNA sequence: TGTGCCAGTAGTATCCCCCCACTCCTATGGCGGGAGGGCCCCAGCTCCTACAATGAGCAGTTCTTC. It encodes CASSIPPLLWREGPSSYNEQFF.

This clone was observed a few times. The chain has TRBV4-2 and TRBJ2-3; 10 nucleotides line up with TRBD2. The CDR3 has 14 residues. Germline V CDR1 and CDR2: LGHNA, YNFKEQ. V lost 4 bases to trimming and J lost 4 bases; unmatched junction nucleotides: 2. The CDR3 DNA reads TGTGCCAGCAGCCCAGCGGGGGGGCCAGATACGCAGTATTTT. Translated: CASSPAGGPDTQYF.

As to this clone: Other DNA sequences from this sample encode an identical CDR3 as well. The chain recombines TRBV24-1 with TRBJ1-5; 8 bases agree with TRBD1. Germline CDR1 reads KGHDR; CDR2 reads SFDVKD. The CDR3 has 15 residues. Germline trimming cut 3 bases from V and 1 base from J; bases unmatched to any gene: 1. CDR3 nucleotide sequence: TGTGCCACCAGTGATCGACAGGGGAGCAATCAGCCCCAGCATTTT. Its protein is CATSDRQGSNQPQHF.

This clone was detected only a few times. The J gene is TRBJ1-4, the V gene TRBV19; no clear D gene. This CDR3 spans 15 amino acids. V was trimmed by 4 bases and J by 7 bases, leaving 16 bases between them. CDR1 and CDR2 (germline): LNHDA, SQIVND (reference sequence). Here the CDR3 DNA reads TGTGCCAGTAGTAGGACGGGATCCCTTTTTGAAAAACTGTTTTTT. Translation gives CASSRTGSLFEKLFF.

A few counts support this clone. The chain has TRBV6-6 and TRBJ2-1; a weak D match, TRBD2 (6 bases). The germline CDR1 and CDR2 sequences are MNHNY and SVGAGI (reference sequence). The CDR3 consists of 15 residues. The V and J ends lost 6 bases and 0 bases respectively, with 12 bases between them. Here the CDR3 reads CASSQRGTSYNEQFF. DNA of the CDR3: TGTGCCAGCAGCCAACGCGGGACCTCCTACAATGAGCAGTTCTTC.

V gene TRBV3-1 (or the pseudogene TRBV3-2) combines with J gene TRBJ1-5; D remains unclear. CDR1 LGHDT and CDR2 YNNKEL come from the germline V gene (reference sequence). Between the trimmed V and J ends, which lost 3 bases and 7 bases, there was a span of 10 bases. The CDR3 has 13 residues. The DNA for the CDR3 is TGTGCCAGCAGCCACCGAGGAAGCCAGCCCCAGCATTTT. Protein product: CASSHRGSQPQHF.